This record concerns one T cell receptor (beta chain) sequence. Its antigen is unidentified. This table comes from immunoSEQ multiplex PCR, and its TCRdb copy is limited to in-frame clones, with some not included. The profile shows 90,000 to 120,000 clones, 92% of them singletons. This sample was taken from a study of T cell responses to AZD1222 COVID-19 vaccine. Trimming cost V 1 base and J 0 bases, with 10 bases left between them. The CDR3 runs 16 residues. The germline V gene encodes CDR1 LNHDA and CDR2 SQIVND (reference sequence). Study conclusions and caveats: Regions 160-218 and 743-854 dominated among vaccine-associated CD4 TCRs spanning spike.

The chain employs TRBV19 and TRBJ1-5; no clear D gene. This clonotype was obtained from an adult who received the AZD1222 COVID-19 vaccine. The sample was peripheral blood, taken 28 days after the second AZD1222 dose. The CDR3 here is CASSIVGTFSNQPQHF. DNA of the CDR3: TGTGCCAGTAGTATAGTCGGCACCTTTAGCAATCAGCCCCAGCATTTT.